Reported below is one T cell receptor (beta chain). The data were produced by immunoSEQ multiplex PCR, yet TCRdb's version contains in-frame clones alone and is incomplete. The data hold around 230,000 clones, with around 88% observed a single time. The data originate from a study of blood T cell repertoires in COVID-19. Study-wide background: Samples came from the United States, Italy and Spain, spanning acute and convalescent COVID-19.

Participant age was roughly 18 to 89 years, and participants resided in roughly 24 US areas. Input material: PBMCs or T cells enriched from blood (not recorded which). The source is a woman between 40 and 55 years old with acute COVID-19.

Here the CDR3 reads CASSQGGGGHTDTQYF. For the CDR3, the DNA is TGTGCCAGCAGCCAAGGCGGTGGGGGCCACACAGATACGCAGTATTTT. This sequence joins TRBV14 and TRBJ2-3, with a weak D call TRBD1 (6 bases). Trimming shortened V by 1 base and J by 2 bases, and 13 bases separated the two germline ends. Germline loops: CDR1 SGHDN, CDR2 FVKESK. The length of the CDR3 is 16 residues.